This is a list of T cell receptor beta chains from one sample in a study. Each CDR3 protein is one row after TCRdb ran MiXCR on the RT-PCR reads. The table lists approximately 720,000 distinct CDR3 sequences, 11% to 15% of them singletons. Sequencing used memory CD4+ T cells from blood. The receptor source for this set is a female donor in good health, serving as a healthy control. Both conserved end residues are part of each CDR3. The order of the fields is D gene, J gene, V gene, clone size, CDR3 protein, CDR3 DNA. A D gene is named only where the DNA matches it firmly. Clone size appears in some rows only: once, few, many, or a class for an expanded clone.

>.|TRBJ1-1|TRBV7-9|.
CASSLGGGVAEAFF
TGTGCCAGCAGCTTAGGCGGGGGTGTTGCTGAAGCTTTCTTT
>TRBD1|TRBJ1-2|TRBV30|.
CAWSVRRQGDRKGYTF
TGTGCCTGGAGTGTACGGCGGCAGGGGGATCGGAAAGGCTACACCTTC
>.|TRBJ1-5|TRBV5-1|few
CASSLDSASNQPQHF
TGCGCCAGCAGCTTGGACTCGGCTAGCAATCAGCCCCAGCATTTT
>.|TRBJ2-1|TRBV5-1|many
CASSSSASSYNEQFF
TGCGCCAGCAGCTCTAGCGCGAGCTCCTACAATGAGCAGTTCTTC
>TRBD1|TRBJ2-7|TRBV6-2/TRBV6-3|.
CATYRGLQGYEQYF
TGTGCCACCTACAGGGGGCTTCAGGGGTACGAGCAGTACTTC
>.|TRBJ1-2|TRBV20-1|many
CSASPRVINGYTF
TGCAGTGCTAGCCCCAGGGTAATTAATGGCTACACCTTC
>TRBD1|TRBJ2-1|TRBV7-2|few
CASTMTGGGNEQFF
TGTGCCAGCACCATGACAGGGGGGGGCAATGAGCAGTTCTTC
>.|TRBJ1-4|TRBV20-1|few
CSAPDPGGEKLFF
TGCAGTGCTCCGGATCCCGGCGGTGAAAAACTGTTTTTT
>.|TRBJ2-5|TRBV5-1|many
CASRRHFQETQYF
TGCGCCAGCAGGAGACACTTCCAAGAGACCCAGTACTTC
>TRBD1|TRBJ1-2|TRBV5-1|few
CASSLERGLGYGYTF
TGCGCCAGCAGCTTGGAAAGGGGGCTCGGCTATGGCTACACCTTC
>.|TRBJ1-1|TRBV6-6|few
CASSEIGGRDTEAFF
TGTGCCAGCAGTGAAATCGGGGGGCGGGACACTGAAGCTTTCTTT
>.|TRBJ1-2|TRBV28|few
CASSNTAEGYTF
TGTGCCAGCAGTAACACGGCGGAAGGCTACACCTTC
>.|TRBJ2-5|TRBV7-9|.
CASSPQGTETQYF
TGTGCCAGCAGCCCCCAAGGGACAGAGACCCAGTACTTC
>.|TRBJ2-1|TRBV12-3/TRBV12-4|.
CASPRGREQFF
TGTGCCAGTCCCCGTGGCAGGGAGCAGTTCTTC
>.|TRBJ2-2|TRBV9|.
CASSSRAGGELFF
TGTGCCAGCAGTAGCAGGGCGGGCGGGGAGCTGTTTTTT
>TRBD2|TRBJ2-3|TRBV7-2|many
CASTQKRGNTDTQYF
TGTGCCAGCACCCAGAAGCGGGGGAACACAGATACGCAGTATTTT
>.|TRBJ2-1|TRBV5-5|many
CASTFLASNEQFF
TGTGCCAGCACCTTCCTAGCAAGTAATGAGCAGTTCTTC
>TRBD1|TRBJ2-1|TRBV5-1|.
CASSFVDRGSPPYNEQFF
TGCGCCAGCAGCTTTGTAGACAGGGGCAGCCCACCCTACAATGAGCAGTTCTTC
>.|TRBJ2-4|TRBV12-3/TRBV12-4|many
CASSFGRQDIQYF
TGTGCCAGCAGTTTCGGCCGCCAAGACATTCAGTACTTC
>.|TRBJ1-2|TRBV7-2|.
CASSLEVVRGASGYTF
TGTGCCAGCAGCTTAGAGGTCGTTAGGGGGGCGAGCGGCTACACCTTC
>.|TRBJ2-7|TRBV14|.
CASSQYGSGEQYF
TGTGCCAGCAGCCAGTACGGGTCCGGCGAGCAGTACTTC
>.|TRBJ1-5|TRBV6-5|few
CASSRITQGVNQPQHF
TGTGCCAGCAGTCGTATCACCCAGGGAGTGAATCAGCCCCAGCATTTT
>.|TRBJ1-3|TRBV10-3|few
CAISESNAKTYGNTIYF
TGTGCCATCAGTGAGTCGAACGCCAAGACTTATGGAAACACCATATATTTT
>.|TRBJ1-1|TRBV29-1|many
CSVAPRVAHTEAFF
TGCAGCGTGGCCCCTAGGGTGGCGCACACTGAAGCTTTCTTT
>TRBD1|TRBJ2-7|TRBV7-2|many
CASSNGQVLEQYF
TGTGCCAGCAGTAACGGACAGGTTCTCGAGCAGTACTTC
>.|TRBJ1-5|TRBV15|few
CATSRDRGPQHF
TGTGCCACCAGCAGAGATCGGGGGCCCCAGCATTTT
>TRBD1|TRBJ1-5|TRBV27|.
CASTPYRDSHQPQHF
TGTGCCAGCACCCCCTACCGGGACAGCCATCAGCCCCAGCATTTT
>TRBD1|TRBJ2-7|TRBV7-2|few
CASSTGQFYEQYF
TGTGCCAGCAGCACGGGACAGTTCTACGAGCAGTACTTC
>TRBD2|TRBJ2-3|TRBV7-2|once
CASSRGLAAYTDTQYF
TGTGCCAGCAGCCGGGGACTAGCGGCATACACAGATACGCAGTATTTT
>.|TRBJ2-7|TRBV6-5|.
CASSYGPGSSYEQYF
TGTGCCAGCAGTTACGGGCCAGGGTCCTCCTACGAGCAGTACTTC
>TRBD2|TRBJ2-2|TRBV4-1|.
CASSQDGLAAHPTGELFF
TGCGCCAGCAGCCAAGATGGGCTAGCGGCCCATCCGACCGGGGAGCTGTTTTTT
>.|TRBJ2-3|TRBV20-1|many
CSAGRGYSTDTQYF
TGCAGTGCTGGTCGGGGATACTCCACAGATACGCAGTATTTT
>.|TRBJ2-2|TRBV7-2|many
CASMPGYGELFF
TGTGCCAGCATGCCAGGGTATGGGGAGCTGTTTTTT
>.|TRBJ1-5|TRBV9|.
CASSVGGYGSNQPQHF
TGTGCCAGCAGCGTAGGGGGGTACGGCAGCAATCAGCCCCAGCATTTT
>.|TRBJ2-3|TRBV7-2|few
CASSLRHYTDTQYF
TGTGCCAGCAGCTTACGACACTACACAGATACGCAGTATTTT
>.|TRBJ1-5|TRBV7-8|.
CASSPWGGVNSNQPQHF
TGTGCCAGCAGCCCTTGGGGAGGAGTAAATAGCAATCAGCCCCAGCATTTT
>TRBD1|TRBJ2-1|TRBV12-3/TRBV12-4|.
CASSLEQGPSSYNEQFF
TGTGCCAGCAGTTTAGAACAGGGGCCGAGCTCCTACAATGAGCAGTTCTTC
>.|TRBJ2-7|TRBV11-1|.
CASSQNKFYEQYF
TGTGCCAGCAGCCAAAACAAGTTCTACGAGCAGTACTTC
>TRBD1|TRBJ2-5|TRBV20-1|many
CSAETGVLQETQYF
TGCAGTGCGGAGACAGGGGTCCTCCAAGAGACCCAGTACTTC
>.|TRBJ2-2|TRBV12-3/TRBV12-4|many
CASKDYGELFF
TGTGCCAGCAAGGACTATGGGGAGCTGTTTTTT
>.|TRBJ2-3|TRBV27|.
CASSFRPRLVGDTQYF
TGTGCCAGCAGTTTCCGACCGAGGTTAGTCGGCGATACGCAGTATTTT
>.|TRBJ1-1|TRBV7-2|.
CASSLSLRSYEAFF
TGTGCCAGCAGCTTATCACTACGAAGTTATGAAGCTTTCTTT
>TRBD2|TRBJ2-3|TRBV6-5|many
CASKLAGYSTDTQYF
TGTGCCAGCAAACTAGCGGGGTATAGCACAGATACGCAGTATTTT
>TRBD1|TRBJ1-1|TRBV6-5|many
CASSTGTGKPEAFF
TGTGCCAGCTCGACCGGGACAGGGAAACCTGAAGCTTTCTTT
>TRBD2|TRBJ2-1|TRBV3-1|few
CASSQEERLAGDEQFF
TGTGCCAGCAGCCAAGAAGAACGCCTAGCGGGTGATGAGCAGTTCTTC
>.|TRBJ2-7|TRBV11-2|.
CASSPGPQARNEQYF
TGTGCCAGCAGCCCAGGCCCCCAAGCCCGGAACGAGCAGTACTTC
>TRBD2|TRBJ2-1|TRBV5-1|few
CASSIPSGPNEQFF
TGCGCCAGCAGCATTCCTAGCGGTCCCAATGAGCAGTTCTTC
>TRBD2|TRBJ2-4|TRBV3-1|.
CASSQLSGRADGAKNIQYF
TGTGCCAGCAGCCAGCTGAGCGGGAGGGCCGATGGGGCCAAAAACATTCAGTACTTC
>.|TRBJ1-1|TRBV6-5|.
CASSLLRTGSKEAFF
TGTGCCAGCAGCCTTCTCCGTACGGGAAGCAAAGAAGCTTTCTTT
>.|TRBJ1-4|TRBV12-3/TRBV12-4|.
CASSLNSNEKLFF
TGTGCCAGCAGTTTAAACAGTAATGAAAAACTGTTTTTT
>TRBD1|TRBJ2-7|TRBV5-1|many
CASQSQGASSYEQYF
TGCGCCAGCCAGTCACAGGGGGCTAGCTCCTACGAGCAGTACTTC
>TRBD1|TRBJ2-3|TRBV24-1|few
CATRGGQGLDTQYF
TGTGCCACGAGAGGAGGACAGGGTTTGGATACGCAGTATTTT
>TRBD1|TRBJ1-2|TRBV7-2|few
CASRGQGYGYTF
TGTGCCAGCAGAGGACAGGGGTATGGCTACACCTTC
>TRBD1|TRBJ2-2|TRBV5-1|.
CASSWGTALGELFF
TGCGCCAGCAGCTGGGGGACAGCTCTTGGGGAGCTGTTTTTT
>.|TRBJ2-5|TRBV6-5|few
CASSPPRGETQYF
TGTGCCAGCAGTCCCCCCAGGGGAGAGACCCAGTACTTC